The 27 T cell receptor beta chains presented below share a single source sample, sequenced in a study of shared clonotypes between healthy human individuals. CD45RO-negative, CCR7-positively selected cells formed the naive CD8 fraction, excluding terminally differentiated effector memory CD45RA+ cells. Measured with immunoSEQ multiplex PCR; TCRdb has only the in-frame clones, and not every one. The sample consists of about 2.2 million clones, over 85% of them appearing once. Sample: naive CD8+ T cells from PBMCs. The receptors were sampled from a man aged 18 to 30 in good health. Some clones in this sample may be carry-over from other donors' samples.

This sequence joins TRBV15 and TRBJ2-1; 7 nucleotides agree with TRBD1. This CDR3 has 15 amino acids. Per germline, CDR1 LNHNV and CDR2 YYDKDF (reference sequence). Trimming removed 3 bases from V and 0 bases from J; junction bases left unmatched: 2. CDR3 sequence (DNA): TGTGCCACCAGCAGGGGACAGAGCTCCTACAATGAGCAGTTCTTC. Encoded protein: CATSRGQSSYNEQFF. Supplemented by reference TRBV15 and TRBJ2-1, the full variable domain reads DAMVIQNPRYQVTQFGKPVTLSCSQTLNHNVMYWYQQKSSQAPKLLFHYYDKDFNNEADTPDNFQSRRPNTSFCFLDIRSPGLGDTAMYLCATSRGQSSYNEQFFGPGTRLTVL.

V usage is TRBV4-1 and J usage is TRBJ2-1, with 9 bases fitting TRBD1. The CDR3 consists of 16 residues. CDR1 and CDR2 (germline): MGHRA, YSYEKL. V shed 0 bases and J 7 bases; nucleotides not matched to a gene: 7. CDR3 DNA: TGCGCCAGCAGCCAAGACTCCGGGACAGGGCGAAATGAGCAGTTCTTC. Amino acid sequence: CASSQDSGTGRNEQFF.

The chain has TRBV4-2 and TRBJ2-7; TRBD1 might be the D (6 bases). V lost 3 bases to trimming and J lost 0 bases, with 9 bases between them. This CDR3 has 14 residues. Per germline, CDR1 LGHNA and CDR2 YNFKEQ. CDR3 loop: CASSQTGNSYEQYF. In DNA, the CDR3 is TGTGCCAGCAGCCAGACAGGTAACTCCTACGAGCAGTACTTC.

The rearrangement links TRBV5-1 to TRBJ2-7, with TRBD2 identical over 8 bases. Unmatched junction bases numbered 12, after V lost 5 bases and J lost 5 bases. The V gene's germline CDR1 is SGHRS and CDR2 YFSETQ. This CDR3 is built from 15 residues. CDR3 sequence: CASRWVAGSRDEQYF. The CDR3, as DNA: TGCGCCAGCAGATGGGTAGCGGGATCTCGAGACGAGCAGTACTTC.

This chain links TRBV13 with TRBJ2-1; 7 bases line up with TRBD2. With V trimmed by 0 bases and J by 2 bases, 10 bases remained unmatched. The length of the CDR3 is 18 residues. Germline V lookup: CDR1 PRHDT, CDR2 FYEKMQ (reference sequence). Written as DNA, the CDR3 is TGTGCCAGCAGCTTAGGCCTAGGTCCGGGAGGAGCCTACAATGAGCAGTTCTTC. Translating gives CASSLGLGPGGAYNEQFF.

This clone was counted once. The CDR3 sequence: CASSPRFSGKVEQFF. The CDR3 DNA is TGTGCCAGCAGCCCCCGTTTTAGCGGGAAGGTTGAGCAGTTCTTC. The chain combines TRBV4-2 with TRBJ2-1, with 8 bases aligning to TRBD2. This CDR3 region has 15 residues. The V and J ends lost 4 bases and 9 bases, in that order; junction bases with no gene match: 11. Germline CDR1 and CDR2: LGHNA and YNFKEQ.

The chain carries TRBV7-9 and TRBJ2-7; 7 bases align to TRBD1. V shed 5 bases, J shed 0 bases, and the junction held 10 bases outside the gene matches. The CDR3 has 16 residues. Germline V lookup: CDR1 SEHNR, CDR2 FQNEAQ (reference sequence). The DNA for the CDR3 is TGTGCCAGCAGCCCACCCACCGGACAGGCCTCCTACGAGCAGTACTTC. Translated: CASSPPTGQASYEQYF.

Details on this clone: Other DNA variants within this sample encode the same CDR3. The V and J genes are TRBV11-2 and TRBJ2-7; D ambiguous. The germline gives CDR1 SGHAT, CDR2 FQNNGV. This CDR3 has 12 residues. The V gene lost 1 base and the J gene lost 4 bases, with 5 bases spanning the gap. CDR3 bases: TGTGCCAGCAGCTTAGGAAGGTACGAGCAGTACTTC. It is translated as CASSLGRYEQYF.

The gene calls are TRBV7-9 and TRBJ2-7; maybe TRBD2 (6 bases). The germline V and J ends were trimmed by 5 bases and 2 bases, with 19 bases remaining between them. There are 16 residues in the CDR3. CDR1 is SEHNR and CDR2 is FQNEAQ in the germline V gene (reference sequence). CDR3 loop: CASSETVAGSTYEQYF. The CDR3 nucleotides read TGTGCCAGCAGCGAAACAGTTGCGGGGTCTACCTACGAGCAGTACTTC.

The gene calls are TRBV5-4 and TRBJ2-1; D is undetermined. Trimming took 4 bases from V and 9 from J, leaving 20 bases between them. Germline V lookup: CDR1 SGHNT, CDR2 YYREEE (reference sequence). The length of the CDR3 is 15 residues. The CDR3 is CASSVGRGYSAEQFF. As DNA, the CDR3 is TGTGCCAGCAGCGTGGGCCGTGGGTATTCTGCTGAGCAGTTCTTC.

This chain connects TRBV27 to TRBJ1-1; D perhaps matches TRBD1 (6 bases). Germline CDR1 and CDR2: MNHEY and SMNVEV (reference sequence). This CDR3 is 14 amino acids long. V lost 5 bases and J lost 3, with 13 bases in between. The CDR3 DNA sequence: TGTGCCAGCAGTCAACAGGGAAGGGACACTGAAGCTTTCTTT. Protein product: CASSQQGRDTEAFF.

The chain links TRBV27 to TRBJ2-5, with 11 positions matching TRBD2. Germline CDR1 MNHEY, CDR2 SMNVEV (reference sequence). The V gene end was trimmed by 5 bases and the J gene end by 4 bases; junction bases not matched to a gene: 9. CDR3 length: 16 amino acids. The CDR3 spells CASSPTSGRAPETQYF. The CDR3 bases are TGTGCCAGCAGTCCCACTAGCGGGAGAGCCCCAGAGACCCAGTACTTC.

The chain joins TRBV5-4 to TRBJ1-1, with D maybe TRBD1 (6 bases). In germline, CDR1 is SGHNT, CDR2 YYREEE (reference sequence). The CDR3 length is 12 residues. Trimming took 9 bases from V and 1 from J, leaving 10 bases between them. In nucleotides, the CDR3 is TGTGCCACAATGGGGGCGAACACTGAAGCTTTCTTT. Its translation: CATMGANTEAFF.

The V call is TRBV12-5, the J call TRBJ1-3; unclear D gene. The CDR3 extends over 16 amino acids. Trimming removed 3 bases from V and 3 bases from J, with 15 bases in between. The V gene's germline CDR1 is LGHNT and CDR2 FRNRAP. The CDR3 is CASGLRPLEVGNTIYF. In nucleotides, the CDR3 is TGTGCTAGTGGTTTAAGGCCTCTGGAAGTTGGAAACACCATATATTTT.

The chain links TRBV7-9 to TRBJ2-2; D not resolved. With 6 bases removed from V and 3 bases from J, the gap between germline ends came to 8 bases. This CDR3 is built from 13 residues. Germline V gives CDR1 SEHNR, CDR2 FQNEAQ (reference sequence). The CDR3 region has the DNA TGTGCCAGCAGACCTAAGGACACCGGGGAGCTGTTTTTT. It is translated as CASRPKDTGELFF.

V and J are TRBV13 and TRBJ2-7; tentatively, D is TRBD2 (6 bases). V lost 1 base, J lost 5 bases, and 12 bases lay in between. CDR3 length: 14 amino acids. Germline assignment: CDR1 PRHDT and CDR2 FYEKMQ (reference sequence). CDR3: CASSLAEGVHEQYF. The DNA for the CDR3 is TGTGCCAGCAGCTTAGCGGAGGGAGTCCACGAGCAGTACTTC.

The V gene is TRBV9, the J gene TRBJ2-6; 10 bases fit TRBD1. The CDR3 is 17 amino acids. The V gene end was trimmed by 4 bases and the J gene end by 0 bases; junction bases not matched to a gene: 4. Germline CDR1 is SGDLS and CDR2 is YYNGEE. The CDR3 nucleotides read TGTGCCAGCAGCTCGCGACAGGGGGCCTCTGGGGCCAACGTCCTGACTTTC. This sequence encodes CASSSRQGASGANVLTF.

In its sample, this clone was seen once. Other DNA variants within this sample encode the same CDR3. The rearrangement links TRBV4-3 to TRBJ2-7, with TRBD1 matching over 11 bases. Germline CDR1 reads LGHNA; CDR2 reads YSLEER. Trimming removed 4 bases from V and 3 bases from J; junction bases left unmatched: 2. This CDR3 has 14 amino acids. The CDR3 DNA reads TGCGCCAGCAGCCCGGGACAGGGGGGCTACGAGCAGTACTTC. Its protein product is CASSPGQGGYEQYF.

This sequence joins TRBV2 and TRBJ2-1; tentative D call: TRBD2 (6 bases). Germline CDR1 and CDR2: SNHLY and FYNNEI. This CDR3 comprises 15 residues. With 10 bases removed from V and 4 bases from J, the gap between germline ends came to 20 bases. The CDR3 DNA follows: TGTGCCATCACGTCCCGGGACTCGCCATACAATGAGCAGTTCTTC. It encodes CAITSRDSPYNEQFF.

This clone was counted a few times. The chain has TRBV30 and TRBJ1-1; D gene unclear. This CDR3 comprises 14 residues. Looked up from germline, CDR1 is GTSNPN and CDR2 is SVGIG (reference sequence). V lost 3 bases, J lost 5 bases, and 16 bases lay in between. CDR3 protein: CAWRWPSGRTEAFF. CDR3 bases: TGTGCCTGGAGATGGCCTTCAGGCCGTACTGAAGCTTTCTTT.

V is TRBV7-9 and J is TRBJ2-2; D may correspond to TRBD1 or TRBD2 (5 bases each). V was shortened by 5 bases and J by 4 bases, with 17 bases between the two germline ends. This CDR3 comprises 16 residues. CDR1 and CDR2 from the germline V gene are SEHNR and FQNEAQ (reference sequence). The CDR3 nucleotides are TGTGCCAGCAGCCCCATGGGCGTTGGGGGCACCGGGGAGCTGTTTTTT. It is translated as CASSPMGVGGTGELFF.

The V gene is TRBV21-1, the J gene TRBJ2-1; TRBD2, the table's D call, was not compared with the DNA. TRBV21-1 is a recognized pseudogene. The CDR3 consists of 15 residues. CDR3 DNA sequence: TGTGCCAGCAGCAAAGTGACGGGAGGGCCCGGAGTGGAGTTCTTC. It codes for CASSKVTGGPGVEFF.

This clone was picked up a small number of times. This chain joins TRBV20-1 and TRBJ1-1, with 7 bases that match TRBD1. This CDR3 spans 11 amino acids. Germline assignment: CDR1 DFQATT and CDR2 SNEGSKA (reference sequence). After removal of 2 bases from V and 11 bases from J, the junction contained 5 bases not matched to a gene. CDR3 DNA: TGCAGTGCTAGAAGACAGGGCACGGCTTTCTTT. Translation: CSARRQGTAFF.

Concerning this clone: At one boundary the junction diverges from the germline segment, which might be a read error. The chain employs TRBV4-1 and TRBJ2-5; the D gene is possibly TRBD1 (5 bases). The CDR3 covers 16 residues. The germline gives CDR1 MGHRA, CDR2 YSYEKL. CDR3 loop: CASRQEETVLQETQYF. CDR3 DNA: TGCGCCAGCAGACAAGAAGAGACAGTTTTACAAGAGACCCAGTACTTC.

The chain recombines TRBV9 with TRBJ2-2, with 11 bases lining up with TRBD2. The ends lost 0 bases at V and 6 bases at J; junction bases unmatched: 10. Looked up from germline, CDR1 is SGDLS and CDR2 is YYNGEE. CDR3 length: 18 residues. The CDR3 sequence: CASSVAVAGGGNPGELFF. In nucleotides, the CDR3 is TGTGCCAGCAGCGTAGCGGTAGCGGGAGGGGGGAATCCCGGGGAGCTGTTTTTT.

The V gene is TRBV7-9, the J gene TRBJ2-7; D might be TRBD1 (6 bases). This CDR3 spans 13 amino acids. Germline V gene lookup returns CDR1 SEHNR and CDR2 FQNEAQ (reference sequence). Trimming stripped 7 bases from V and 0 bases from J, with 10 bases between. Written as DNA, the CDR3 is TGTGCCAGCATCCAGACAGGCTCCTACGAGCAGTACTTC. This gives the protein CASIQTGSYEQYF.

About this clone itself: Other DNA sequences from this sample encode an identical CDR3 as well. The J gene is TRBJ2-7, the V gene TRBV7-9; the D is unclear. This CDR3 contains 13 residues. Germline CDR1 reads SEHNR; CDR2 reads FQNEAQ (reference sequence). With 1 base removed from V and 2 bases from J, the gap between germline ends came to 6 bases. Here the CDR3 DNA reads TGTGCCAGCAGCTTAGTATCCACCTACGAGCAGTACTTC. This sequence encodes CASSLVSTYEQYF.